This record looks at one TCR beta chain sequence and its context. With 4 bases clipped from V and 8 bases from J, the junction kept 10 bases outside the gene matches. The CDR3 spans 14 residues. Germline-derived CDR1 and CDR2 are SGHVS and FNYEAQ. This sample was taken from a study of blood T cell repertoires in COVID-19. On the study more broadly: Nucleic acid was either cDNA or gDNA, and it came from T cells, B-cell-depleted T cells, or PBMCs.

Authors' analysis steps: For nucleated cells, counts were estimated from reference gene primer amplification. Libraries were prepared by immunoSEQ multiplex PCR; TCRdb keeps only in-frame clonotypes and omits some of them. V and J calls plus clone size are reproduced from that table; the DNA served to infer D and trimming. Among 320,000 or so clones listed, about 88% were seen once. The study drew participants aged about 18 to 90 years from some 25 US areas. Participants' reported clinical history set cohort assignment. The origin of this receptor is a woman aged 30 to 39 who had recovered from COVID-19. V gene TRBV7-6 combines with J gene TRBJ1-1; 7 positions match TRBD1. The specimen was PBMCs or T cells enriched from blood (not recorded which). CDR3 nucleotides: TGTGCCAGCAGCTCAGACGACAGGGCGGTCGAAGCTTTCTTT. This gives the protein CASSSDDRAVEAFF. Full variable domain (outside the CDR3, taken from reference TRBV7-6 and TRBJ1-1): GAGVSQSPRYKVTKRGQDVALRCDPISGHVSLYWYRQALGQGPEFLTYFNYEAQQDKSGLPNDRFSAERPEGSISTLTIQRTEQRDSAMYRCASSSDDRAVEAFFGQGTRLTVV.